One sample yielded the 3 T cell receptor beta chains listed below, sequenced in a study of identical twins. TCRdb fed the 5' RACE reads into MiXCR, producing one record per CDR3 protein. Of 300,000 to 400,000 distinct CDR3 sequences in the sample, roughly 10% were seen once. The specimen was naive T cells sorted from blood. Every receptor here comes from a woman between 45 and 65 years old in good health.

This clonotype showed up just a few times. This chain connects TRBV6-1 to TRBJ2-7, with D perhaps TRBD1 (5 bases). Per the germline V gene, CDR1 is MNHNS and CDR2 is SASEGT. The ends were cut back, 6 bases at V and 6 bases at J, with 9 bases in the middle. This CDR3 has 11 residues. CDR3 nucleotides: TGTGCCAGCAGCCAAGGGGCCGAGCAGTACGTC. Encoded protein: CASSQGAEQYV.

This clonotype was counted many times. The rearrangement uses TRBV5-1 and TRBJ2-1; D is undetermined. The CDR3 consists of 18 residues. CDR1 and CDR2 from the germline V gene are SGHRS and YFSETQ. Trimming removed 0 bases from V and 5 bases from J, with 21 bases in between. DNA of the CDR3: TGCGCCAGCAGCTTGGGCCTCCTAACTACCAACCTTAACAATGAGCAGTTCTTC. Translation gives CASSLGLLTTNLNNEQFF.

The V gene is TRBV19, the J gene TRBJ2-1, with D perhaps TRBD2 (5 bases). Trimming removed 7 bases from V and 0 bases from J, with 13 bases in between. The CDR3 is 15 residues long. Germline-derived CDR1 and CDR2 are LNHDA and SQIVND (reference sequence). The CDR3 here is CASTPQRSSYNEQFF. DNA for the CDR3: TGTGCCAGTACCCCGCAGCGGAGCTCCTACAATGAGCAGTTCTTC.